Sequencing of this T cell receptor beta chain was carried out in a study of graft-versus-host responses after intestinal transplantation. On the study more broadly: All of the recipients had induction that used anti-thymocyte globulin, then tacrolimus and steroids for approximately 3 years.

A remark on this clone: Its antigen remains unknown.

Method: immunoSEQ multiplex PCR; TCRdb's copy keeps in-frame clones and lacks some. The sample has about 110,000 clones, just over 90% seen once. The sample in question was unstimulated CD4+ T cells sorted from spleen or lymph node cells, obtained before transplant. The receptor was isolated from a human donor who was the organ donor for an intestinal transplant.

In nucleotides, the CDR3 is TGTGCCAGCAGCTTAGCTAGGGGGCTAGCGGGTAACACAGATACGCAGTATTTT. Protein sequence: CASSLARGLAGNTDTQYF. This chain links TRBV7-2 with TRBJ2-3, with D possibly being TRBD2 (8 bases). This CDR3 comprises 18 residues. Germline loops: CDR1 SGHTA, CDR2 FQGNSA. Trimming left V 0 bases short and J 2 bases short, with 18 bases between.